These 5 T cell receptor beta chains were all obtained from the same sample, sequenced in a study of blood T cell repertoires in COVID-19. Method: immunoSEQ multiplex PCR; TCRdb's copy keeps in-frame clones and lacks some. The data contain about 68,000 clones, roughly 83% of them singletons. Input material: peripheral blood. The receptors derive from a man aged 45-65 years with active COVID-19.

For this clone: Other nucleotide sequences from this sample produce the same CDR3. The chain combines TRBV7-9 with TRBJ2-3; tentative D call: TRBD1 (6 bases). Trimming removed 2 bases at V and 0 bases at J, with 6 bases between. The CDR3 length is 14 residues. Germline CDR1 reads SEHNR; CDR2 reads FQNEAQ (reference sequence). CDR3 DNA sequence: TGTGCCAGCAGCTTACAGGGGAGCACAGATACGCAGTATTTT. Amino acid sequence: CASSLQGSTDTQYF.

The chain combines TRBV11-2 with TRBJ2-1; 8 positions agree with TRBD2. CDR1 and CDR2 (germline): SGHAT, FQNNGV. V trimming: 4 bases; J trimming: 4 bases; junction bases outside the gene matches: 6. CDR3 length: 15 residues. The CDR3 is CASSSTSGPYNEQFF. The CDR3 DNA sequence: TGTGCCAGCAGCTCTACTAGCGGCCCTTACAATGAGCAGTTCTTC.

J is TRBJ2-1 and V is TRBV19; 10 bases match TRBD2. Trimming at V came to 5 bases and at J to 7 bases, leaving 20 bases not matched to a gene. Germline CDR1 and CDR2: LNHDA and SQIVND (reference sequence). The CDR3 is made up of 19 amino acids. CDR3 in DNA: TGTGCCAGTAGTCCCTACGGGGTGAATAGCGGGAGGAGATCGAATGAGCAGTTCTTC. This gives the protein CASSPYGVNSGRRSNEQFF.

The chain joins TRBV12-3 or TRBV12-4 to TRBJ2-7; possibly TRBD1 for D (6 bases). Trimming pared 6 bases from V and 0 bases from J, leaving 9 bases between. The CDR3 sequence is 13 residues long. CDR3 coding DNA: TGTGCCAGCAGCCCAGGGGTCTCCTACGAGCAGTACTTC. Protein: CASSPGVSYEQYF.

The CDR3, as DNA: TGCGCCAGCAGCCCGAGACAGGGGGCGCCTGGCTACACCTTC. Translated, it gives CASSPRQGAPGYTF. The chain has TRBV4-3 and TRBJ1-2; 10 nucleotides line up with TRBD1. The CDR3 sequence is 14 residues long. CDR1 is LGHNA and CDR2 is YSLEER in the germline V gene. J was trimmed by 7 bases and V by 4 bases; bases with no gene match: 6.